A few counts support the clone carrying this T cell receptor beta chain. The antigen is undetermined. Trimming left V 5 bases short and J 7 bases short, with 9 bases between. The germline gives CDR1 LNHDA, CDR2 SQIVND (reference sequence). The CDR3 has 12 amino acids. This sample is drawn from a study of T cells in localized non-small cell lung cancer. Notes on the study in general: Appearance in adjacent lung was seen for a median approximately 60 of the top 100 tumor clones. The study sequenced only one region of the tumor. As a result, intratumor heterogeneity could not be excluded and remains possible. Of the tissues analyzed, uninvolved adjacent lung showed maximal T cell clonality, greater than tumor. In the blood, greater T cell density corresponded to longer overall survival.

Data came from immunoSEQ multiplex PCR; TCRdb stores just in-frame clones and leaves some out. The sample shows about 59,000 clones, roughly 90% of them seen only once. The receptor comes from a man between 35 and 75 years old with stage I lung adenocarcinoma. Sequences were derived from peripheral blood, sampled before any cancer treatment. This rearrangement joins TRBV19 to TRBJ2-1, with D unresolved. CDR3 in amino acids: CASSRRLNEQFF. The CDR3 DNA follows: TGTGCCAGTAGTCGTAGGTTGAATGAGCAGTTCTTC.